A single sample is the source of the 16 T cell receptor beta chains below, sequenced in a study of T cell responses to AZD1222 COVID-19 vaccine. Here immunoSEQ multiplex PCR was the method, and the copy in TCRdb shows in-frame clones only, minus some. This table holds some 150,000 clones, 85% to 95% found once. Sequenced here: peripheral blood, sampled on day 0 of AZD1222 vaccination. These receptors were obtained from an adult in good health.

V and J are TRBV9 and TRBJ2-5, with a tentative D call TRBD1 (5 bases). The ends were cut back, 3 bases at V and 1 base at J, with 10 bases in the middle. Germline CDR1 is SGDLS and CDR2 is YYNGEE. The CDR3 runs to 14 residues. In DNA form, the CDR3 reads TGTGCCAGCAGCGCAACAGGTTCCCAAGAGACCCAGTACTTC. It translates to CASSATGSQETQYF.

The rearrangement uses TRBV19 and TRBJ2-3; D ambiguous. Germline values: CDR1 LNHDA, CDR2 SQIVND (reference sequence). The V and J ends lost 6 bases and 4 bases respectively, with 11 bases between them. This CDR3 spans 13 amino acids. The chain's CDR3 is CASSREWSDTQYF. For the CDR3, the DNA is TGTGCCAGTAGCAGAGAGTGGTCAGATACGCAGTATTTT.

The chain's CDR3 is CASSQDPLDRSSGNTIYF. In nucleotides, the CDR3 is TGCGCCAGCAGCCAAGACCCTCTCGACAGGAGCTCTGGAAACACCATATATTTT. The chain carries TRBV4-1 and TRBJ1-3; D might be TRBD1 (6 bases). Between the trimmed V and J ends, which lost 0 bases and 0 bases, there was a span of 15 bases. Germline-derived CDR1 and CDR2 are MGHRA and YSYEKL. The CDR3 length is 18 residues.

The CDR3 coding sequence is TGTGCCAGCTCACTGGCGGTAGACGAGGCTCAAGAGACCCAGTACTTC. Amino acids: CASSLAVDEAQETQYF. The J gene is TRBJ2-5, the V gene TRBV18; D is ambiguous. The germline V gene encodes CDR1 KGHSH and CDR2 LQKENI. The V end was cut by 4 bases, the J end by 2 bases, with 17 bases between. This CDR3 comprises 16 residues.

The chain is built from TRBV18 and TRBJ1-6, with a possible D match to TRBD1 (5 bases). This CDR3 contains 15 residues. Trimming took off 4 bases at V and 6 bases at J, with 13 bases between the two ends. Germline V gene lookup returns CDR1 KGHSH and CDR2 LQKENI. CDR3: CASSRGAAINSPLHF. The CDR3 DNA sequence: TGTGCCAGCTCACGTGGGGCAGCTATTAATTCACCCCTCCACTTT.

The chain couples TRBV5-1 to TRBJ2-5, with 11 bases aligning to TRBD2. Looked up from germline, CDR1 is SGHRS and CDR2 is YFSETQ. The CDR3 runs to 15 residues. The V gene end was trimmed by 5 bases and the J gene end by 1 base; junction bases not matched to a gene: 4. CDR3 DNA: TGCGCCAGCAGGCAGGGACTAGCGGCCCAAGAGACCCAGTACTTC. It is translated as CASRQGLAAQETQYF. Based on the CDR3 plus reference TRBV5-1 and TRBJ2-5, the full variable domain is KAGVTQTPRYLIKTRGQQVTLSCSPISGHRSVSWYQQTPGQGLQFLFEYFSETQRNKGNFPGRFSGRQFSNSRSEMNVSTLELGDSALYLCASRQGLAAQETQYFGPGTRLLVL.

The V gene is TRBV3-1 (or the pseudogene TRBV3-2), the J gene TRBJ2-1, with a tentative D call TRBD2 (6 bases). In germline, CDR1 is LGHDT, CDR2 YNNKEL (reference sequence). The V end was cut by 3 bases, the J end by 4 bases, with 13 bases between. The CDR3 is made up of 15 amino acids. The CDR3: CASSHHSGVYNEQFF. The CDR3 nucleotides are TGTGCCAGCAGCCACCATAGCGGCGTATACAATGAGCAGTTCTTC.

In this sample, this clone turned up once. The chain is built from TRBV28 and TRBJ2-2; 7 positions match TRBD2. Trimming cost V 6 bases and J 6 bases; bases outside gene matches: 16. The CDR3 runs to 17 residues. Germline lookup yields CDR1 MDHEN and CDR2 SYDVKM. CDR3 loop: CASSPYPGGRSPGELFF. The CDR3 DNA reads as TGTGCCAGCAGCCCATACCCGGGAGGAAGGTCACCCGGGGAGCTGTTTTTT.

The chain recombines TRBV24-1 with TRBJ1-5; D is uncertain. Germline loops: CDR1 KGHDR, CDR2 SFDVKD. This CDR3 region has 14 residues. Trimming removed 0 bases from V and 1 base from J, with 3 bases in between. CDR3 coding DNA: TGTGCCACCAGTGATTTGTTGAGCAATCAGCCCCAGCATTTT. Amino acids: CATSDLLSNQPQHF.

The V call is TRBV11-2, the J call TRBJ1-3; D perhaps matches TRBD1 (5 bases). Germline assignment: CDR1 SGHAT and CDR2 FQNNGV. This CDR3 has 16 amino acids. The V gene lost 0 bases and the J gene lost 0 bases, with 9 bases spanning the gap. Here the CDR3 reads CASSLDWGDSGNTIYF. The CDR3 DNA is TGTGCCAGCAGCTTAGATTGGGGCGACTCTGGAAACACCATATATTTT.

The chain joins TRBV12-5 to TRBJ1-5, with 8 bases fitting TRBD1. The germline V gene has CDR1 LGHNT and CDR2 FRNRAP. J was trimmed by 4 bases and V by 4 bases; bases with no gene match: 3. The CDR3 contains 14 residues. DNA of the CDR3: TGTGCTAGTGGTTCAGGGGGCCGGAATCAGCCCCAGCATTTT. This gives the protein CASGSGGRNQPQHF.

V usage is TRBV9 and J usage is TRBJ1-2; D is unclear. The length of the CDR3 is 15 residues. The V gene's germline CDR1 is SGDLS and CDR2 YYNGEE. The germline V and J ends were trimmed by 3 bases and 4 bases, with 16 bases remaining between them. The chain's CDR3 is CASSGAGEIGYGYTF. The CDR3 coding sequence is TGTGCCAGCAGCGGCGCCGGGGAGATTGGCTATGGCTACACCTTC.

The J gene is TRBJ2-7, the V gene TRBV2; no clear D. This CDR3 spans 10 amino acids. Germline-derived CDR1 and CDR2 are SNHLY and FYNNEI. The V and J ends lost 5 bases and 6 bases respectively, with 5 bases between them. The CDR3 nucleotides read TGTGCCAGCAGTAGGGCCGAGCAGTACTTC. Its translation is CASSRAEQYF.

J is TRBJ2-7 and V is TRBV10-3; TRBD1 is a possible D gene (6 bases). The CDR3 spans 15 residues. Between the trimmed V and J ends, which lost 2 bases and 2 bases, there was a span of 13 bases. Germline V gene data show CDR1 as ENHRY and CDR2 as SYGVKD. The CDR3 protein is CAISEKTGLPYEQYF. DNA for the CDR3: TGTGCCATCAGTGAGAAAACAGGGCTCCCCTACGAGCAGTACTTC.

V and J are TRBV19 and TRBJ2-7, with a tentative D call TRBD1 (6 bases). Looked up from germline, CDR1 is LNHDA and CDR2 is SQIVND (reference sequence). V was clipped by 4 bases and J by 7 bases, with 17 bases between them. CDR3 length: 14 residues. CDR3 nucleotides: TGTGCCAGTAGTAGTGCCGGACAGAGGGGGGAGCAGTACTTC. The encoded protein is CASSSAGQRGEQYF.

The chain has TRBV6-6 and TRBJ1-6; 7 nucleotides align to TRBD1. Unmatched junction bases numbered 8, after V lost 6 bases and J lost 6 bases. The CDR3 length is 15 residues. Germline CDR1 is MNHNY and CDR2 is SVGAGI (reference sequence). For the CDR3, the DNA is TGTGCCAGCAGCCTCACAGGGGTTAGTAATTCACCCCTCCACTTT. This codes for CASSLTGVSNSPLHF.